The clone carrying this T cell receptor (beta chain) was detected only a few times. What it recognizes is unknown. This specimen belongs to a study of T cell responses to AZD1222 COVID-19 vaccine. The CDR3 is made up of 15 amino acids. Germline V lookup: CDR1 MGHRA, CDR2 YSYEKL. The trim removed 4 bases at V and 4 bases at J, leaving 5 bases unmatched. Whole-study results and caveats: Clonal diversity may have been underestimated in mostly white British donors.

Method: immunoSEQ multiplex PCR; TCRdb's copy keeps in-frame clones and lacks some. The sample carries about 130,000 clones, about 90% recorded once. The source material was peripheral blood, sampled on day 0 of AZD1222 vaccination. J is TRBJ2-1 and V is TRBV4-1; 9 bases are a match to TRBD1. The sequence was obtained from an adult in good health. The CDR3 sequence is CASSRGQGPYNEQFF. DNA of the CDR3: TGCGCCAGCAGCCGAGGACAGGGGCCTTACAATGAGCAGTTCTTC.